A single sample is the source of the 29 T cell receptor beta chains below, sequenced in a study of shared clonotypes between healthy human individuals. CD45RO negativity and positive selection for CCR7 defined naive CD8 cells, a population that excluded terminally differentiated effector memory CD45RA+ cells. Sequencing used immunoSEQ multiplex PCR; TCRdb keeps in-frame clones, though not all of them. The sample contains fewer than 800,000 clones, approximately 90% of which appear only once. The sequencing sample was made of naive CD8+ T cells sorted from blood. The source of these receptors is a man younger than 40 in good health.

CDR3 amino acids: CASSLIGGFRGASSYEQYF. The DNA for the CDR3 is TGCGCCAGCAGTTTAATTGGGGGCTTTCGCGGGGCTAGCTCCTACGAGCAGTACTTC. This chain links TRBV5-1 with TRBJ2-7; possibly TRBD1 or TRBD2 for D (6 bases each). Germline V gives CDR1 SGHRS, CDR2 YFSETQ. The V and J ends lost 5 bases and 0 bases respectively, with 27 bases between them. The CDR3 length is 19 residues.

The chain combines TRBV10-3 with TRBJ1-2, with D tentatively TRBD1 (6 bases). The CDR3 extends over 14 amino acids. Trimming left V 0 bases short and J 3 bases short, with 8 bases between. Germline CDR1 ENHRY, CDR2 SYGVKD. CDR3 loop: CAISESQGYYGYTF. For the CDR3, the DNA is TGTGCCATCAGTGAGTCACAGGGATACTATGGCTACACCTTC.

The chain is built from TRBV19 and TRBJ1-1; D remains unclear. This CDR3 is 15 amino acids long. The V end lost 1 base, the J end lost 0 bases, and 9 bases lay between the germline ends. Germline lookup yields CDR1 LNHDA and CDR2 SQIVND (reference sequence). CDR3 sequence (DNA): TGTGCCAGTAGTATAGTTGGGGAACTGAACACTGAAGCTTTCTTT. Protein product: CASSIVGELNTEAFF.

This chain links TRBV14 with TRBJ1-1, with D uncertain. This CDR3 comprises 15 residues. CDR1 is SGHDN and CDR2 is FVKESK in the germline V gene. V gave up 3 bases and J gave up 0 bases, with 11 bases separating them. CDR3 nucleotide sequence: TGTGCCAGCAGCCACCGGAGACACCTGAACACTGAAGCTTTCTTT. It translates to CASSHRRHLNTEAFF.

The chain carries TRBV19 and TRBJ2-1; D call uncertain. V was trimmed by 1 base and J by 7 bases, leaving 23 bases between them. This CDR3 is built from 18 residues. Germline CDR1 and CDR2: LNHDA and SQIVND (reference sequence). The CDR3 here is CASSIGRGPMIEMNEQFF. The DNA of the CDR3 is TGTGCCAGTAGTATAGGTCGTGGGCCGATGATAGAGATGAATGAGCAGTTCTTC.

The chain combines TRBV10-3 with TRBJ2-3, with D maybe TRBD2 (5 bases). Per the germline V gene, CDR1 is ENHRY and CDR2 is SYGVKD. The CDR3 spans 15 residues. V lost 3 bases, J lost 2 bases, and 12 bases lay in between. CDR3 residues: CAISETGIVTDTQYF. The CDR3 DNA reads TGTGCCATCAGTGAAACGGGAATAGTCACAGATACGCAGTATTTT.

The chain has TRBV27 and TRBJ2-3; D is unresolved. CDR1 is MNHEY and CDR2 is SMNVEV in the germline V gene (reference sequence). The germline V and J ends were trimmed by 5 bases and 4 bases, with 10 bases remaining between them. The CDR3 length is 13 residues. The CDR3 sequence: CASSPNLPDTQYF. The CDR3 region has the DNA TGTGCCAGCAGTCCGAATCTCCCAGATACGCAGTATTTT.

The chain carries TRBV7-8 and TRBJ2-1; no clear D. Trimming removed 1 base at V and 9 bases at J, with 7 bases between. Germline V gene lookup returns CDR1 SGHVS and CDR2 FQNEAQ. The CDR3 sequence is 12 residues long. The CDR3 loop is CASSLGLAEQFF. DNA of the CDR3: TGTGCCAGCAGCTTAGGACTTGCTGAGCAGTTCTTC.

The chain couples TRBV5-1 to TRBJ2-1; tentatively, D is TRBD2 (6 bases). Germline V lookup: CDR1 SGHRS, CDR2 YFSETQ. Trimming cost V 4 bases and J 5 bases, with 25 bases left between them. This CDR3 is built from 18 residues. The CDR3 region has the DNA TGCGCCAGCAGCCTTCTCCCGCTTAATGCCGGGACTCACAATGAGCAGTTCTTC. Residues: CASSLLPLNAGTHNEQFF.

The rearrangement links TRBV13 to TRBJ2-2, with D uncertain. The V end was cut by 1 base, the J end by 6 bases, with 9 bases between. This CDR3 has 14 amino acids. CDR1 PRHDT and CDR2 FYEKMQ come from the germline V gene (reference sequence). The CDR3 DNA is TGTGCCAGCAGCTTAGCAGTTTCTGCCGGGGAGCTGTTTTTT. The encoded protein is CASSLAVSAGELFF.

This chain connects TRBV4-2 to TRBJ2-7, with D possibly TRBD2 on 5 matching bases. Trimming cost V 0 bases and J 6 bases, with 15 bases left between them. The CDR3 extends over 15 amino acids. Germline lookup yields CDR1 LGHNA and CDR2 YNFKEQ. The CDR3 DNA is TGTGCCAGCAGCCAAGACCTGGCGGGTGGTGGCGAGCAGTACTTC. This codes for CASSQDLAGGGEQYF.

The chain has TRBV28 and TRBJ2-5; 10 nucleotides line up with TRBD1. V trimming: 2 bases; J trimming: 5 bases; junction bases outside the gene matches: 8. The CDR3 length is 16 residues. Looked up from germline, CDR1 is MDHEN and CDR2 is SYDVKM. DNA of the CDR3: TGTGCCAGCAGTTTAACTCCCGGACAGGGGGACGAGACCCAGTACTTC. It specifies CASSLTPGQGDETQYF.

The V call is TRBV7-9, the J call TRBJ2-2; 7 positions agree with TRBD2. This CDR3 has 17 amino acids. Germline lookup yields CDR1 SEHNR and CDR2 FQNEAQ (reference sequence). V lost 5 bases, J lost 8 bases, and 17 bases stayed unmatched. CDR3 in DNA: TGTGCCAGCAGCACGGGCACCGGGCTAGCGGCCCCGGGGGAGCTGTTTTTT. Amino acids: CASSTGTGLAAPGELFF.

The chain recombines TRBV5-1 with TRBJ1-1; D is unresolved. Trimming removed 5 bases at V and 4 bases at J, with 15 bases between. The CDR3 sequence is 14 residues long. The germline CDR1 and CDR2 sequences are SGHRS and YFSETQ. The DNA of the CDR3 is TGCGCCAGCAGTCCCTCGGGGTCGGGCACTGAAGCTTTCTTT. This translates into CASSPSGSGTEAFF. The variable domain in full, completed from reference TRBV5-1 and TRBJ1-1, reads KAGVTQTPRYLIKTRGQQVTLSCSPISGHRSVSWYQQTPGQGLQFLFEYFSETQRNKGNFPGRFSGRQFSNSRSEMNVSTLELGDSALYLCASSPSGSGTEAFFGQGTRLTVV.

The chain carries TRBV14 and TRBJ2-1; 11 bases are shared with TRBD2. V lost 2 bases and J lost 5; bases outside the gene matches: 17. The CDR3 runs 20 residues. Germline values: CDR1 SGHDN, CDR2 FVKESK. CDR3 amino acids: CASSQWLLAGGPKGDNEQFF. CDR3 DNA sequence: TGTGCCAGCAGCCAATGGTTGTTAGCGGGAGGGCCGAAGGGGGACAATGAGCAGTTCTTC.

The chain carries TRBV4-3 and TRBJ2-1; 11 bases fit TRBD2. Germline loops: CDR1 LGHNA, CDR2 YSLEER. Trimming cost V 0 bases and J 2 bases; bases outside gene matches: 3. The CDR3 is made up of 17 amino acids. The CDR3 DNA sequence: TGCGCCAGCAGCCAAGATAGACTAGCGGGGCCCTACAATGAGCAGTTCTTC. It specifies CASSQDRLAGPYNEQFF.

Notes on this clone: Additional DNA sequences in this sample encode the identical CDR3. This chain links TRBV7-9 with TRBJ2-3; tentatively, D is TRBD2 (5 bases). The germline V and J ends were trimmed by 5 bases and 4 bases, with 10 bases remaining between them. Germline CDR1 reads SEHNR; CDR2 reads FQNEAQ (reference sequence). CDR3 length: 13 amino acids. As DNA, the CDR3 is TGTGCCAGCAGCCCCTCCGGGGCAGATACGCAGTATTTT. Translation gives CASSPSGADTQYF.

This sequence joins TRBV27 and TRBJ2-1; D is unresolved. This CDR3 comprises 14 residues. Germline CDR1 MNHEY, CDR2 SMNVEV (reference sequence). Trimming cost V 5 bases and J 8 bases, with 16 bases left between them. The CDR3 protein is CASSPYGALDEQFF. The CDR3 DNA reads TGTGCCAGCAGTCCATATGGCGCGTTAGATGAGCAGTTCTTC.

The chain recombines TRBV29-1 with TRBJ2-7; possible D gene TRBD1, 5 bases. The CDR3 contains 13 residues. The ends were cut back, 1 base at V and 3 bases at J, with 10 bases in the middle. In germline, CDR1 is SQVTM, CDR2 ANQGSEA. In DNA, the CDR3 is TGCAGCGTTGAAGGGGGCAGTTACTACGAGCAGTACTTC. Translation: CSVEGGSYYEQYF.

The rearrangement joins TRBV7-9 to TRBJ2-1, with a weak D call TRBD1 (6 bases). The V end lost 6 bases, the J end lost 0 bases, and 12 bases lay between the germline ends. This CDR3 is built from 15 residues. CDR1 is SEHNR and CDR2 is FQNEAQ in the germline V gene (reference sequence). The DNA for the CDR3 is TGTGCCAGCAGTAAAGGACAGAGCTCCTACAATGAGCAGTTCTTC. As protein: CASSKGQSSYNEQFF.

This rearrangement joins TRBV19 to TRBJ2-7; no reliable D call. Germline lookup yields CDR1 LNHDA and CDR2 SQIVND (reference sequence). V shed 3 bases and J shed 0 bases, with 6 bases lying between them. The CDR3 runs 13 residues. CDR3 coding DNA: TGTGCCAGTAGTATCGGAACCTCCTACGAGCAGTACTTC. Amino acids: CASSIGTSYEQYF. Drawing the rest from reference TRBV19 and TRBJ2-7, the complete variable domain is DGGITQSPKYLFRKEGQNVTLSCEQNLNHDAMYWYRQDPGQGLRLIYYSQIVNDFQKGDIAEGYSVSREKKESFPLTVTSAQKNPTAFYLCASSIGTSYEQYFGPGTRLTVT.

The genes are TRBV29-1 and TRBJ2-1; 9 bases align to TRBD1. V shed 4 bases and J 8 bases; nucleotides not matched to a gene: 15. The germline gives CDR1 SQVTM, CDR2 ANQGSEA. This CDR3 is 16 amino acids long. The DNA of the CDR3 is TGCAGCGTTGTGGGTACCGGGACAGGGTCATCGCATGAGCAGTTCTTC. Its translation is CSVVGTGTGSSHEQFF.

The chain links TRBV13 to TRBJ1-5; no clear D gene. The germline V and J ends were trimmed by 4 bases and 0 bases, with 10 bases remaining between them. CDR1 is PRHDT and CDR2 is FYEKMQ in the germline V gene (reference sequence). CDR3 length: 15 residues. The CDR3 loop is CASSSKRYSNQPQHF. The CDR3 DNA sequence: TGTGCCAGCAGCTCAAAGCGATATAGCAATCAGCCCCAGCATTTT.

Here the CDR3 DNA reads TGTGCCAGCAGCTCCGAAGGGGGAGCGTATGACAATGAGCAGTTCTTC. This codes for CASSSEGGAYDNEQFF. The chain couples TRBV7-9 to TRBJ2-1; D may be TRBD1 (6 bases). From germline, CDR1 is SEHNR and CDR2 FQNEAQ (reference sequence). This CDR3 comprises 16 residues. The ends were cut back, 4 bases at V and 5 bases at J, with 18 bases in the middle.

The gene calls are TRBV29-1 and TRBJ2-1; perhaps D is TRBD1 or TRBD2 (6 bases each). The CDR3 has 20 residues. Between the trimmed V and J ends, which lost 1 base and 3 bases, there was a span of 28 bases. Per the germline V gene, CDR1 is SQVTM and CDR2 is ANQGSEA. CDR3: CSVEGRWTAGTPTGYNEQFF. Here the CDR3 DNA reads TGCAGCGTTGAAGGAAGATGGACAGCCGGGACTCCTACGGGCTACAATGAGCAGTTCTTC.

The V and J genes are TRBV14 and TRBJ2-1, with 10 nucleotides matching TRBD2. Germline values: CDR1 SGHDN, CDR2 FVKESK. V dropped 8 bases and J dropped 7; count of bases not matched to a gene: 8. The CDR3 runs to 14 residues. The CDR3 DNA sequence: TGTGCCAGCGCCGCTAGCGGGAGAGGTAATGAGCAGTTCTTC. Its protein product is CASAASGRGNEQFF.

In this sample, this clone turned up once. The chain carries TRBV9 and TRBJ2-1; tentatively, D is TRBD1 or TRBD2 (5 bases each). CDR1 and CDR2 from the germline V gene are SGDLS and YYNGEE. The CDR3 length is 16 residues. Trimming left V 4 bases short and J 6 bases short, with 20 bases between. The CDR3: CASSPWTGRRSNEQFF. Here the CDR3 DNA reads TGTGCCAGCAGCCCGTGGACGGGACGAAGATCCAATGAGCAGTTCTTC.

The chain uses TRBV13 and TRBJ2-7; D gene uncertain. Germline lookup yields CDR1 PRHDT and CDR2 FYEKMQ (reference sequence). This CDR3 is 12 amino acids long. V lost 4 bases and J 4 bases, leaving 8 bases between the germline ends. CDR3 in amino acids: CASSSTRYEQYF. CDR3 nucleotides: TGTGCCAGCAGCTCCACACGGTACGAGCAGTACTTC.

The chain carries TRBV6-5 and TRBJ1-1; 7 positions match TRBD1. Germline V lookup: CDR1 MNHEY, CDR2 SVGAGI. V lost 4 bases and J lost 0; bases outside the gene matches: 8. The CDR3 length is 16 residues. The CDR3: CASSLQGPNLNTEAFF. The CDR3 DNA reads as TGTGCCAGCAGTTTACAGGGGCCTAACTTGAACACTGAAGCTTTCTTT.